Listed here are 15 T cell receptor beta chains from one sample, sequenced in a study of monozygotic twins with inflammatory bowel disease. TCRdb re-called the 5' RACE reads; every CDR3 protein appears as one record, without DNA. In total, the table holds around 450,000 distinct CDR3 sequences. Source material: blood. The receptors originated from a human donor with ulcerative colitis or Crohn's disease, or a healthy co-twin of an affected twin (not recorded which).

Here the CDR3 reads CASSPSSGATYEQYF. This chain joins TRBV7-2 and TRBJ2-7; TCRdb outputs TRBD2, but without DNA this stays unchecked. CDR1 SGHTA and CDR2 FQGNSA come from the germline V gene. The CDR3 spans 15 residues. The full variable domain, rest sourced from reference TRBV7-2 and TRBJ2-7, is GAGVSQSPSNKVTEKGKDVELRCDPISGHTALYWYRQSLGQGLEFLIYFQGNSAPDKSGLPSDRFSAERTGGSVSTLTIQRTQQEDSAVYLCASSPSSGATYEQYFGPGTRLTVT.

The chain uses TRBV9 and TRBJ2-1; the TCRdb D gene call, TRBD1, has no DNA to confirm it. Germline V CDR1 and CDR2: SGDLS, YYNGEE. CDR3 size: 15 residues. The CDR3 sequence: CASSGTDRGRDEQFF.

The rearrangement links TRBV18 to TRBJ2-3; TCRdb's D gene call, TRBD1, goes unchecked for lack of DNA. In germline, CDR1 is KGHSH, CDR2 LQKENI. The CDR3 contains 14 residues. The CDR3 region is CATLGDGSTDTQYF. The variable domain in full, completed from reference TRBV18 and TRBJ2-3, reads NAGVMQNPRHLVRRRGQEARLRCSPMKGHSHVYWYRQLPEEGLKFMVYLQKENIIDESGMPKERFSAEFPKEGPSILRIQQVVRGDSAAYFCATLGDGSTDTQYFGPGTRLTVL.

The CDR3: CASRPIDRNYGYTF. The chain combines TRBV6-1 with TRBJ1-2; TCRdb names TRBD1, which stays unverified in the absence of DNA. This CDR3 has 14 residues. Looked up from germline, CDR1 is MNHNS and CDR2 is SASEGT.

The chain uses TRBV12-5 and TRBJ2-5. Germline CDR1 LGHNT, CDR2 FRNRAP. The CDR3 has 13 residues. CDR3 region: CASGLTFQETQYF.

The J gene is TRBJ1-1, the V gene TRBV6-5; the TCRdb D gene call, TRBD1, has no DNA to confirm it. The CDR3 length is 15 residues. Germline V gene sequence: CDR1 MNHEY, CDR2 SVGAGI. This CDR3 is CASSSDRGLYTEAFF.

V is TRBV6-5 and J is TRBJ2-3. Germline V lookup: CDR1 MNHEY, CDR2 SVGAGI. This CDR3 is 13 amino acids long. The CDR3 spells CASRITNTDTQYF.

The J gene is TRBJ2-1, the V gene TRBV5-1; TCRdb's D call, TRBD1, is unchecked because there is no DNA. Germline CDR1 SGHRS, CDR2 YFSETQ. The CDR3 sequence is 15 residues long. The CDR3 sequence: CASSLEGTVNNEQFF.

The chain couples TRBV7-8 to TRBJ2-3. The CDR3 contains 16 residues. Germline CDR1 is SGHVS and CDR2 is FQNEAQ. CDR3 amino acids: CASSPTERFSTDTQYF.

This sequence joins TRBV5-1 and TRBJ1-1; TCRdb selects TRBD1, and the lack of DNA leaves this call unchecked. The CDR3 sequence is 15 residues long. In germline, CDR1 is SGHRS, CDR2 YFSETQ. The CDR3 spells CASSSLQGARTEAFF.

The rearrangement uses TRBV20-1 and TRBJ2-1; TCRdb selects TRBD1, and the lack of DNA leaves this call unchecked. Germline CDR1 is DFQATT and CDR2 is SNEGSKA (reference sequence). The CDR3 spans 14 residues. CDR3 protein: CSARDATGAHEQFF.

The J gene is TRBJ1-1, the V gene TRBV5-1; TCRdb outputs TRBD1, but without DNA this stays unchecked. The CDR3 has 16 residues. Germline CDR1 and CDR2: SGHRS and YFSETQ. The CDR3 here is CASSPGQGAGNTEAFF. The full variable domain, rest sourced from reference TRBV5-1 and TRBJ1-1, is KAGVTQTPRYLIKTRGQQVTLSCSPISGHRSVSWYQQTPGQGLQFLFEYFSETQRNKGNFPGRFSGRQFSNSRSEMNVSTLELGDSALYLCASSPGQGAGNTEAFFGQGTRLTVV.

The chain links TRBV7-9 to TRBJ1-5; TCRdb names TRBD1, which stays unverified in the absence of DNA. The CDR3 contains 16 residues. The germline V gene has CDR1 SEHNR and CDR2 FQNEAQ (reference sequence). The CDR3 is CASSRGLGDGNQPQHF.

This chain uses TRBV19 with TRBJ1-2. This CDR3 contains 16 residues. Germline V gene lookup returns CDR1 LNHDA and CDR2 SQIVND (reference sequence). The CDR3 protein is CASSPSVERANYGYTF.

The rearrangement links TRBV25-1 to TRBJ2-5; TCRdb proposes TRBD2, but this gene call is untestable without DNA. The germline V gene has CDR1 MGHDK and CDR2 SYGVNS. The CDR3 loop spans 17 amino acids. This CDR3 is CASSEYKGSGKQETQYF.